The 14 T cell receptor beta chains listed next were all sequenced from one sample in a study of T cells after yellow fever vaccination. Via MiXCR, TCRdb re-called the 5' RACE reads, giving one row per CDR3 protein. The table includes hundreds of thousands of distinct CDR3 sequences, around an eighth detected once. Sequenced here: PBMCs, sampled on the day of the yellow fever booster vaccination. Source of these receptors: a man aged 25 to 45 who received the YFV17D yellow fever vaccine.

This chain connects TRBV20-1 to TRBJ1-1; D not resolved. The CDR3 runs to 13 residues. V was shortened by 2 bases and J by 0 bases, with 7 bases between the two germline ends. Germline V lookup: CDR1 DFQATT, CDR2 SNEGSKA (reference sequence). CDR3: CSARNKMNTEAFF. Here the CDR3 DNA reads TGCAGTGCTAGAAACAAAATGAACACTGAAGCTTTCTTT.

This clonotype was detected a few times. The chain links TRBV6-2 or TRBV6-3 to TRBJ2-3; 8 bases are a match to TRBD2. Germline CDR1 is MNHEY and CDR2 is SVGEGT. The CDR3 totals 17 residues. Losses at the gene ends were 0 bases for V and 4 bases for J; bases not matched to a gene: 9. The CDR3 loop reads CASSYSPFGLAADTQYF. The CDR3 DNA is TGTGCCAGCAGTTACTCACCCTTCGGACTAGCCGCAGATACGCAGTATTTT.

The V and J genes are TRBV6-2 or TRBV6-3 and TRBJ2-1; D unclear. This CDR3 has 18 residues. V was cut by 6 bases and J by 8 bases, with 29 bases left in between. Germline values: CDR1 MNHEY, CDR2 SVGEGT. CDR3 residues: CASSWTPSEREKRHEQFF. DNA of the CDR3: TGTGCCAGCAGCTGGACCCCGAGTGAGCGCGAAAAAAGACATGAGCAGTTCTTC.

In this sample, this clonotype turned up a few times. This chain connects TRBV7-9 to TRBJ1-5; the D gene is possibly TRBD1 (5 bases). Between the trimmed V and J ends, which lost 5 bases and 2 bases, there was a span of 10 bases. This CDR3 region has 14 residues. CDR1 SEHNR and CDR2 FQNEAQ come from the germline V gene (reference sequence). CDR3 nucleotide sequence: TGTGCCAGCAGCCCAGGGTCCGGCAATCAGCCCCAGCATTTT. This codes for CASSPGSGNQPQHF.

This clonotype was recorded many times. CDR3 nucleotide sequence: TGTGCCAGCAGCTTACAGGGGGAATCACCCCTCCACTTT. This encodes CASSLQGESPLHF. This chain connects TRBV7-2 to TRBJ1-6; TRBD1 agrees at 7 bases. Germline CDR1 reads SGHTA; CDR2 reads FQGNSA. Losses at the gene ends were 2 bases for V and 10 bases for J; bases not matched to a gene: 2. The CDR3 spans 13 residues.

The CDR3 nucleotides read TGTGCCAGCAGCCTATGGAGCGGGGCGGCCAAAAACATTCAGTACTTC. Amino acid sequence: CASSLWSGAAKNIQYF. J is TRBJ2-4 and V is TRBV7-2; 7 positions match TRBD2. The CDR3 covers 16 residues. Germline V gene data show CDR1 as SGHTA and CDR2 as FQGNSA. V was clipped by 5 bases and J by 1 base; unmatched bases: 8.

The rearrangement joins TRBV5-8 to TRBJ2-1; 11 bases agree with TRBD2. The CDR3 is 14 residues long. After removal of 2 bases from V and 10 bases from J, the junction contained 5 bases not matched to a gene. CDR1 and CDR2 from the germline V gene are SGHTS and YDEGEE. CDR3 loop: CASSFSGREWEQFF. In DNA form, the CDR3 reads TGTGCCAGCAGCTTTAGCGGGAGGGAGTGGGAGCAGTTCTTC.

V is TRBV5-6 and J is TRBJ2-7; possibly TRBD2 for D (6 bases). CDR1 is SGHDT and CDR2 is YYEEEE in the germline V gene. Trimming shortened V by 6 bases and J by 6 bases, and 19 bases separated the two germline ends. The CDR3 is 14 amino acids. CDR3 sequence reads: CASTSTPRGSEQYF. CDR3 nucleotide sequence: TGTGCCAGCACTTCCACCCCTCGGGGGAGCGAGCAGTACTTC.

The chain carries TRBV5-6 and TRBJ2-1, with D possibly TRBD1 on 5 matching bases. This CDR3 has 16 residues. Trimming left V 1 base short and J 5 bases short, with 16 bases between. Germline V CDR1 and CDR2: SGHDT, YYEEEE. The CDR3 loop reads CASSLNHRRWDNEQFF. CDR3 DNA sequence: TGTGCCAGCAGCTTGAACCACAGGCGTTGGGACAATGAGCAGTTCTTC.

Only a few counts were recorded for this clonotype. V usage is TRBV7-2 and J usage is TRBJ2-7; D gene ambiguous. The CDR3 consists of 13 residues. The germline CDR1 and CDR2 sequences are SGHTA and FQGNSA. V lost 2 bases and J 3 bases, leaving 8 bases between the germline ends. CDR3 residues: CASSLLEDYEQYF. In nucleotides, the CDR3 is TGTGCCAGCAGCTTACTCGAGGACTACGAGCAGTACTTC.

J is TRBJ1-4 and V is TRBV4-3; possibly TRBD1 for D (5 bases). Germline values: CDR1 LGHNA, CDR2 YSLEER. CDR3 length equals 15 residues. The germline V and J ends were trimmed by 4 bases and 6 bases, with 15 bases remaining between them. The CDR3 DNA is TGCGCCAGCAGCCTAAGGGGTGGGTCTGATGAAAAACTGTTTTTT. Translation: CASSLRGGSDEKLFF.

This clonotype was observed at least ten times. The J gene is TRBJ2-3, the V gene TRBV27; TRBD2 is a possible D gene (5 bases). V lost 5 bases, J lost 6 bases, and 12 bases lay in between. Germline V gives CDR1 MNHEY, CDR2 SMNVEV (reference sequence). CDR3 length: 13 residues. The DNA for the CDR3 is TGTGCCAGCAGTCCCCCGGGCGGGGATACGCAGTATTTT. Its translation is CASSPPGGDTQYF.

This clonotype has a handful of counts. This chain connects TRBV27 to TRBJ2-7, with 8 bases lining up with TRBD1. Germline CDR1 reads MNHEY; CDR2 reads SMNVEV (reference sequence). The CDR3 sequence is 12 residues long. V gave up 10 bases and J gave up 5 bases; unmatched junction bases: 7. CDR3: CATGRQGNEQYF. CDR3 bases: TGTGCCACCGGGAGACAGGGGAACGAGCAGTACTTC.

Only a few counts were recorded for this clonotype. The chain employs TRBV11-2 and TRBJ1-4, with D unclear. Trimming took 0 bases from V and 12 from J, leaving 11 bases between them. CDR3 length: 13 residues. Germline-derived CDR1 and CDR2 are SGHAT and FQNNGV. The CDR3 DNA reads TGTGCCAGCAGCTTAGATGCCCGCGGGGAACTGTTTTTT. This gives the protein CASSLDARGELFF.